This TCR beta chain emerged from a study of T cell changes during pregnancy in multiple sclerosis. Trimming cost V 4 bases and J 0 bases; bases outside gene matches: 3. This CDR3 is 15 amino acids long. Germline CDR1 is MNHNS and CDR2 is SASEGT. The method was immunoSEQ multiplex PCR; TCRdb's version includes in-frame clones alone and lacks a portion of them. Of more than 75,000 clones listed, around 93% are singletons. The sequencing used peripheral blood, collected in the first trimester of pregnancy. The chain couples TRBV6-1 to TRBJ1-1, with 9 nucleotides matching TRBD1. The sequence came from a female donor with multiple sclerosis, enrolled in a pregnancy study. In DNA form, the CDR3 reads TGTGCCAGCAGTGGCCGACAGGGGGTGAACACTGAAGCTTTCTTT. As protein: CASSGRQGVNTEAFF.